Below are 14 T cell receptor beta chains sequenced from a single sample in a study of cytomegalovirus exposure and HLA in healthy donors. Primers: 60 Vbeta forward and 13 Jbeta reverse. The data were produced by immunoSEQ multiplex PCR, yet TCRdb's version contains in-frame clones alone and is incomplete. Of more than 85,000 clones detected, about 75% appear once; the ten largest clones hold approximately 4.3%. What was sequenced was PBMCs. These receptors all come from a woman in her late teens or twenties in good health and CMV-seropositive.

CDR3 DNA: TGTGCCAGCAGCGCGGAGGGGGCTGAGAACACTGAAGCTTTCTTT. Translation gives CASSAEGAENTEAFF. The genes are TRBV9 and TRBJ1-1; 7 bases are shared with TRBD1. CDR1 is SGDLS, CDR2 YYNGEE, per germline. V trimming: 3 bases; J trimming: 1 base; junction bases outside the gene matches: 6. The CDR3 spans 15 residues.

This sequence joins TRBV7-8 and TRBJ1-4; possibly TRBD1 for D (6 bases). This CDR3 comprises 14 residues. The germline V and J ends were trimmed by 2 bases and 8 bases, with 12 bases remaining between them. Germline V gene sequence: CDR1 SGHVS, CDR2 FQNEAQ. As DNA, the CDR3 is TGTGCCAGCAGCTTAAGTACAGGGAGCGAAAAACTGTTTTTT. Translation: CASSLSTGSEKLFF.

The CDR3 coding sequence is TGTGCCAGCAGCGAAGTAGCGCATAGGGAGACCCAGTACTTC. Translated: CASSEVAHRETQYF. The chain joins TRBV25-1 to TRBJ2-5, with a possible D match to TRBD2 (5 bases). The CDR3 length is 14 residues. Per the germline V gene, CDR1 is MGHDK and CDR2 is SYGVNS. V lost 6 bases and J 5 bases, leaving 16 bases between the germline ends. Together with reference TRBV25-1 and TRBJ2-5, the CDR3 gives the full variable domain: EADIYQTPRYLVIGTGKKITLECSQTMGHDKMYWYQQDPGMELHLIHYSYGVNSTEKGDLSSESTVSRIRTEHFPLTLESARPSHTSQYLCASSEVAHRETQYFGPGTRLLVL.

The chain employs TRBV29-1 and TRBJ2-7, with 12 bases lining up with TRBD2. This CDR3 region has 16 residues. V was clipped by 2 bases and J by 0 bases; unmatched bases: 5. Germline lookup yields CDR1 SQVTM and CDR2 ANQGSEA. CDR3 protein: CSVERETSGSSYEQYF. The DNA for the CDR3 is TGCAGCGTTGAAAGGGAGACTAGCGGGAGCTCCTACGAGCAGTACTTC.

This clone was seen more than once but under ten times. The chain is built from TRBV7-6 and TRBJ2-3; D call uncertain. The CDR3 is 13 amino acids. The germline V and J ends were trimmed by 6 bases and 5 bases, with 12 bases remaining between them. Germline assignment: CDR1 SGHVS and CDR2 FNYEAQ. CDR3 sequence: CASRRAPGDTQYF. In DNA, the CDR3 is TGTGCCAGCAGGCGTGCACCAGGAGATACGCAGTATTTT. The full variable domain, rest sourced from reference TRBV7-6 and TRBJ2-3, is GAGVSQSPRYKVTKRGQDVALRCDPISGHVSLYWYRQALGQGPEFLTYFNYEAQQDKSGLPNDRFSAERPEGSISTLTIQRTEQRDSAMYRCASRRAPGDTQYFGPGTRLTVL.

CDR3 region: CAWSLAGNSDTQYF. The CDR3 DNA reads TGTGCCTGGAGTTTAGCGGGTAATAGTGATACGCAGTATTTT. V usage is TRBV30 and J usage is TRBJ2-3; 7 nucleotides agree with TRBD2. CDR1 and CDR2 (germline): GTSNPN, SVGIG (reference sequence). This CDR3 has 14 amino acids. The trim removed 2 bases at V and 6 bases at J, leaving 8 bases unmatched.

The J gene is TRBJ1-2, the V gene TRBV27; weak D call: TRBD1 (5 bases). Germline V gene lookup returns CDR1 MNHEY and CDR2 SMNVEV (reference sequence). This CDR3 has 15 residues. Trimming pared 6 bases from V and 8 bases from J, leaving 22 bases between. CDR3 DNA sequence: TGTGCCAGCAGCCCCTCGGGGGGGTTAGCTCTCGGCTACACCTTC. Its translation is CASSPSGGLALGYTF.

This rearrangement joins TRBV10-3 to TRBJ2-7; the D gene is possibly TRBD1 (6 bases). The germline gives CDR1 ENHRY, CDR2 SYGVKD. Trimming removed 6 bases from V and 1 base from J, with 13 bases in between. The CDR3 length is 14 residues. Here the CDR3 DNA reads TGTGCCATCAGAACCTCGGACAGTTCCTACGAGCAGTACTTC. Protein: CAIRTSDSSYEQYF.

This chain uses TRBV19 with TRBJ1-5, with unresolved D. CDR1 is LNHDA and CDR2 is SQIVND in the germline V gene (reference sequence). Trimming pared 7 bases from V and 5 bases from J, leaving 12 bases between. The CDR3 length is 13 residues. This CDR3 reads CASMGRAHQPQHF. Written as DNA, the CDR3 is TGTGCCAGTATGGGGAGGGCGCATCAGCCCCAGCATTTT.

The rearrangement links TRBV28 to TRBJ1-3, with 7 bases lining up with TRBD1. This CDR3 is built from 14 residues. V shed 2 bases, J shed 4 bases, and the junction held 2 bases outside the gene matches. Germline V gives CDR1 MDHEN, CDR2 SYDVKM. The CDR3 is CASSLRQGGNTIYF. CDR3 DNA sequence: TGTGCCAGCAGTTTACGACAGGGAGGAAACACCATATATTTT.

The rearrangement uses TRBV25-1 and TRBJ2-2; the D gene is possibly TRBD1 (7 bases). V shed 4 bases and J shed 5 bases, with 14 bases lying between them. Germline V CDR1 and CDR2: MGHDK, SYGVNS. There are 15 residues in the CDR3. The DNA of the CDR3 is TGTGCCAGCAGTGTTGGAGGGGGCGAGACCGGGGAGCTGTTTTTT. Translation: CASSVGGGETGELFF.

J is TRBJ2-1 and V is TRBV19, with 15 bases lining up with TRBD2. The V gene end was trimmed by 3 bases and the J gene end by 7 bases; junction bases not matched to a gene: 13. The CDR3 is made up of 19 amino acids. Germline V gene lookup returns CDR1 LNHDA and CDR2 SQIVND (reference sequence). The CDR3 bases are TGTGCCAGTAGTATCCTAGCTTCCAGGACTAGCGGGAGGGCGAATGAGCAGTTCTTC. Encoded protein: CASSILASRTSGRANEQFF.

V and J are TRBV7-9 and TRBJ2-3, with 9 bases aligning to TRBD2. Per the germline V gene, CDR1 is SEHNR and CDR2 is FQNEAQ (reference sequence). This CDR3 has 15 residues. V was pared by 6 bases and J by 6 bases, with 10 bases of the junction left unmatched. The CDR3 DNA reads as TGTGCCAGCAGAGGGGCTAGCGGGATTGGGGATACGCAGTATTTT. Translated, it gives CASRGASGIGDTQYF.

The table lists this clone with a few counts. The CDR3 bases are TGTGCCAGCTCACCACCGGAGGGCTATGAGCAGTTCTTC. Translation: CASSPPEGYEQFF. The rearrangement links TRBV18 to TRBJ2-1; possible D gene TRBD2, 6 bases. The CDR3 is made up of 13 amino acids. Trimming removed 0 bases from V and 8 bases from J, with 8 bases in between. Germline V gives CDR1 KGHSH, CDR2 LQKENI. The variable domain in full, completed from reference TRBV18 and TRBJ2-1, reads NAGVMQNPRHLVRRRGQEARLRCSPMKGHSHVYWYRQLPEEGLKFMVYLQKENIIDESGMPKERFSAEFPKEGPSILRIQQVVRGDSAAYFCASSPPEGYEQFFGPGTRLTVL.